This TCR beta chain was documented in a study of blood T cell repertoires in COVID-19. Germline loops: CDR1 SGHKS, CDR2 YYEKEE (reference sequence). V was cut by 0 bases and J by 4 bases, with 13 bases left in between. This CDR3 spans 15 amino acids. The data were produced by immunoSEQ multiplex PCR, yet TCRdb's version contains in-frame clones alone and is incomplete. The sample consists of around 210,000 clones, approximately 88% of them appearing once. The sequenced sample consisted of PBMCs or T cells enriched from blood (not recorded which). This TCR came from a woman in her late teens or twenties who had recovered from COVID-19. The chain combines TRBV5-5 with TRBJ1-2; a possible D gene is TRBD1 (5 bases). The CDR3 reads CASSLAGGLAYGYTF. DNA of the CDR3: TGTGCCAGCAGCTTGGCCGGGGGGTTAGCCTATGGCTACACCTTC.